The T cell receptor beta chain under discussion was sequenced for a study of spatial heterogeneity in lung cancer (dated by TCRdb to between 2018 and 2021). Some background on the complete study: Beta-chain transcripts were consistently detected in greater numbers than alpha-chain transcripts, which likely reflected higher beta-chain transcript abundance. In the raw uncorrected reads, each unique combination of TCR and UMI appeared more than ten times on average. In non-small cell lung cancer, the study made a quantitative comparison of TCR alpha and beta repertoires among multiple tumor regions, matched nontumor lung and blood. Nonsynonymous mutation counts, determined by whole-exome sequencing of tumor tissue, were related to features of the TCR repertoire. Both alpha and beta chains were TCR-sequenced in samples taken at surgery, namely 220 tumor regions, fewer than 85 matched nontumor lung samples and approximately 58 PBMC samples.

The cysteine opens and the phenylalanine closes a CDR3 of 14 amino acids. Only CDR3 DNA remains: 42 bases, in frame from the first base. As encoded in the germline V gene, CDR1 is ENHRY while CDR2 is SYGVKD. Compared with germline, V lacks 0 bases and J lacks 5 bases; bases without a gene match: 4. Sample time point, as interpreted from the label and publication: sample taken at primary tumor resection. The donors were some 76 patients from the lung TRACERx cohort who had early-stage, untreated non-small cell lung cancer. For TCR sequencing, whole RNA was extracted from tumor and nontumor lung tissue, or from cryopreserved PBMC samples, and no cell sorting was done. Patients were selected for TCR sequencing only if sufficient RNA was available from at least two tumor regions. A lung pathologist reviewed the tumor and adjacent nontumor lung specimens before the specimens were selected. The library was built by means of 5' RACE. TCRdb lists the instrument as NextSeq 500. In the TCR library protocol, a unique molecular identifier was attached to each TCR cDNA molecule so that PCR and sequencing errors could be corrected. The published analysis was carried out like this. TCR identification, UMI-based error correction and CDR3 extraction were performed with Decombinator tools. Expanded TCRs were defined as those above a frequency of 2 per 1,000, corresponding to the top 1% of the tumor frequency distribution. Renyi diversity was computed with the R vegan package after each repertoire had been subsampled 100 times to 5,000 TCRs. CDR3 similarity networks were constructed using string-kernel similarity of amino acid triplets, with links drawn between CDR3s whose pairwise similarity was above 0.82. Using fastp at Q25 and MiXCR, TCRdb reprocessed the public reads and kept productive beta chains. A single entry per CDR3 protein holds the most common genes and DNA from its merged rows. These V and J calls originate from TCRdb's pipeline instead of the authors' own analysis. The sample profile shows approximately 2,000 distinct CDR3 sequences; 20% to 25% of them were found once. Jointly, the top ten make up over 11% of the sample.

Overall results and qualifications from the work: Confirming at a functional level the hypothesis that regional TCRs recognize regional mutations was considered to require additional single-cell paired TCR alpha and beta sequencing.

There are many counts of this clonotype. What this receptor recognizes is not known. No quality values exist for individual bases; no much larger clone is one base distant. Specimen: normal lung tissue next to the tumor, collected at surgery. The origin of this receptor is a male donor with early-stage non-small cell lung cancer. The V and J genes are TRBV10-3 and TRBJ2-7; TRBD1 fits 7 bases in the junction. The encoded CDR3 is CAISESNDRDEQYF. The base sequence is TGTGCCATCAGTGAGTCGAATGACAGGGACGAGCAGTACTTC.